The entry below gives a single T cell receptor beta chain sequence along with its context. What it binds is unknown. Germline-derived CDR1 and CDR2 are MNHEY and SMNVEV (reference sequence). V lost 3 bases, J lost 6 bases, and 14 bases stayed unmatched. The CDR3 is made up of 17 amino acids. Before sequencing took place, the ViraFEST assay used viral peptide pools to expand antigen-specific CD4+ T cells. At the end of approximately 10 days of culture, CD4+ T cells were isolated. Vaccine administered to participants consisted of two doses of either BNT162b2 or mRNA-1273. This sample stems from a study of vaccination effects on CD4 cells after COVID-19. This table comes from immunoSEQ multiplex PCR, and its TCRdb copy is limited to in-frame clones, with some not included. The table has tens of thousands of clones, approximately 60% seen once.

This receptor was identified in a human donor who received a COVID-19 vaccine. The specimen comprised CD4+ T cells from PBMCs cultured with SARS-CoV-2 spike peptides, sampled after COVID-19 vaccination. The chain has TRBV27 and TRBJ1-1; 9 nucleotides line up with TRBD1. The CDR3 sequence is CASSFFPGTGSGAEAFF. CDR3 DNA sequence: TGTGCCAGCAGTTTCTTTCCCGGGACAGGGTCCGGGGCTGAAGCTTTCTTT.